One sample yielded the 30 T cell receptor beta chains listed below, sequenced in a study of blood T cells in healthy people across ages. The authors ran a second PCR of roughly 6 to 12 cycles using a sample-barcoded 5' primer and a J-beta primer mix. TCRdb ran MiXCR on the 5' RACE reads and lists one entry per CDR3 protein. The sample lists 1 million or so distinct CDR3 sequences, under 55% occurring once. The sequenced sample was blood. Every receptor here comes from a woman aged 55-69 years in good health.

The chain employs TRBV27 and TRBJ2-7, with TRBD1 as a possible D gene (6 bases). The germline gives CDR1 MNHEY, CDR2 SMNVEV (reference sequence). The CDR3 sequence is 14 residues long. Deletions cut 8 bases from V and 4 bases from J, with 18 bases between. The CDR3 bases are TGTGCCAGCTCCAGGGCAGGCCAGGGGTACGAGCAGTACTTC. This encodes CASSRAGQGYEQYF.

This chain joins TRBV5-1 and TRBJ1-2; D is undetermined. Germline CDR1 reads SGHRS; CDR2 reads YFSETQ. The CDR3 runs to 14 residues. The germline V and J ends were trimmed by 7 bases and 0 bases, with 13 bases remaining between them. As DNA, the CDR3 is TGCGCCAGCCGAGTTGCGGAGGCTAACTATGGCTACACCTTC. Its protein product is CASRVAEANYGYTF.

The chain uses TRBV12-3 or TRBV12-4 and TRBJ1-6, with D hard to call. V was shortened by 8 bases and J by 12 bases, with 17 bases between the two germline ends. The CDR3 spans 13 residues. The CDR3 loop reads CASSPADRGPLHF. The CDR3 DNA reads as TGTGCCAGCTCCCCCGCTGATCGGGGACCCCTCCACTTT.

A remark on this clonotype: One junction end disagrees with the germline gene, perhaps due to a read error. The chain employs TRBV5-6 and TRBJ2-3; D unresolved. Germline loops: CDR1 SGHDT, CDR2 YYEEEE. The length of the CDR3 is 14 residues. CDR3 in DNA: TGTGCCAGCACCGGCGGAGTTTACACAGATACGCAGTGTTTT. Translating it yields CASTGGVYTDTQCF.

The chain couples TRBV30 to TRBJ2-1; the match to TRBD2 covers 7 bases. The CDR3 is made up of 15 amino acids. Germline V CDR1 and CDR2: GTSNPN, SVGIG (reference sequence). With 1 base clipped from V and 4 bases from J, the junction kept 7 bases outside the gene matches. For the CDR3, the DNA is TGTGCCTGGAGTGACGCGGGGGTCTTGTACAATGAGCAGTTCTTC. It specifies CAWSDAGVLYNEQFF.

This sequence joins TRBV19 and TRBJ1-5; D unclear. The V gene's germline CDR1 is LNHDA and CDR2 SQIVND (reference sequence). With 6 bases removed from V and 6 bases from J, the gap between germline ends came to 21 bases. There are 16 residues in the CDR3. CDR3 DNA sequence: TGTGCCAGTAGCCCCATTCCCCCTGACCCTGGTCAGCCCCAGCATTTT. Its protein product is CASSPIPPDPGQPQHF.

This sequence joins TRBV20-1 and TRBJ2-7, with 9 nucleotides matching TRBD2. The closer fit of TRBJ2-4 to the DNA end suggests the J call may be wrong. The CDR3 runs 15 residues. The germline CDR1 and CDR2 sequences are DFQATT and SNEGSKA (reference sequence). DNA for the CDR3: TGCAGTGCCCGAAGCCCTAGCGGGATCAGAAACATTCAGTACTTC. Amino acids: CSARSPSGIRNIQYF.

This clonotype was recorded many times. The chain recombines TRBV20-1 with TRBJ2-6; D unresolved. Germline V gives CDR1 DFQATT, CDR2 SNEGSKA (reference sequence). CDR3 length equals 14 residues. Trimming took off 0 bases at V and 4 bases at J, with 7 bases between the two ends. CDR3 nucleotides: TGCAGTGCTAGAGATCCTTCGGGGGCCAACGTCCTGACTTTC. Residues: CSARDPSGANVLTF.

The gene calls are TRBV20-1 and TRBJ2-7, with D perhaps TRBD2 (6 bases). The germline V gene has CDR1 DFQATT and CDR2 SNEGSKA (reference sequence). CDR3 length: 16 amino acids. V was cut by 1 base and J by 2 bases, with 18 bases left in between. The CDR3 sequence: CSARGIRRDGAYEQYF. In DNA, the CDR3 is TGCAGTGCTAGAGGAATTCGGCGGGATGGCGCCTACGAGCAGTACTTC.

This clonotype was detected a few times. The V gene is TRBV27, the J gene TRBJ1-5; D is unclear. The CDR3 runs to 13 residues. Per the germline V gene, CDR1 is MNHEY and CDR2 is SMNVEV (reference sequence). V was cut by 5 bases and J by 8 bases, with 13 bases left in between. CDR3 protein: CASSPRIVEPQHF. CDR3 nucleotides: TGTGCCAGCAGTCCGCGGATTGTGGAGCCCCAGCATTTT.

This clonotype was observed a few times. The chain is built from TRBV28 and TRBJ2-7, with D uncertain. This CDR3 has 10 residues. V lost 6 bases to trimming and J lost 6 bases, with 6 bases between them. In germline, CDR1 is MDHEN, CDR2 SYDVKM. CDR3 in DNA: TGTGCCAGCAGCTGGACCGAGCAGTACTTC. This translates into CASSWTEQYF.

V and J are TRBV7-2 and TRBJ1-1, with D perhaps matching TRBD1 (5 bases). CDR3 length: 14 residues. V was trimmed by 5 bases and J by 0 bases, leaving 10 bases between them. CDR1 SGHTA and CDR2 FQGNSA come from the germline V gene. CDR3 sequence: CASSAQALNTEAFF. The CDR3 bases are TGTGCCAGCAGCGCACAGGCCTTGAACACTGAAGCTTTCTTT.

This clonotype was seen a handful of times. V and J are TRBV29-1 and TRBJ2-5; the D is unclear. V was pared by 4 bases and J by 4 bases, with 10 bases between. The CDR3 is 12 amino acids. The V gene's germline CDR1 is SQVTM and CDR2 ANQGSEA. CDR3 in DNA: TGCAGCGTTGTGGGTTTGGGAGAGACCCAGTACTTC. Translation: CSVVGLGETQYF.

The CDR3 is CSVRVESTYEQYF. CDR3 nucleotides: TGCAGCGTTCGCGTCGAATCTACCTACGAGCAGTACTTC. The chain links TRBV29-1 to TRBJ2-7; D remains unclear. The CDR3 extends over 13 amino acids. V gave up 5 bases and J gave up 2 bases, with 13 bases separating them. CDR1 and CDR2 (germline): SQVTM, ANQGSEA.

This clonotype was recorded a few times. This chain connects TRBV7-3 to TRBJ2-3; D remains ambiguous. Between the trimmed V and J ends, which lost 5 bases and 1 base, there was a span of 16 bases. This CDR3 spans 16 amino acids. Germline V gene data show CDR1 as SGHTA and CDR2 as FQGTGA. The CDR3 coding sequence is TGTGCCAGCAGCGTCCCCCCACAGAACCGCACAGATACGCAGTATTTT. This sequence encodes CASSVPPQNRTDTQYF.

This clonotype was seen only a few times. The V call is TRBV28, the J call TRBJ2-3, with D possibly matching TRBD2 (6 bases). Germline values: CDR1 MDHEN, CDR2 SYDVKM. V gave up 6 bases and J gave up 3 bases, with 16 bases separating them. CDR3 length: 15 residues. The CDR3 nucleotides are TGTGCCAGCAGGTTTTCGGGCGGGAAGACAGATACGCAGTATTTT. Translated: CASRFSGGKTDTQYF. Variable domain in full (rest from reference TRBV28 and TRBJ2-3): DVKVTQSSRYLVKRTGEKVFLECVQDMDHENMFWYRQDPGLGLRLIYFSYDVKMKEKGDIPEGYSVSREKKERFSLILESASTNQTSMYLCASRFSGGKTDTQYFGPGTRLTVL.

This sequence joins TRBV29-1 and TRBJ2-3, with D uncertain. Germline CDR1 is SQVTM and CDR2 is ANQGSEA. V lost 5 bases and J lost 6, with 21 bases in between. The CDR3 sequence is 15 residues long. The CDR3 loop is CSVSLGLKLLDTQYF. Here the CDR3 DNA reads TGCAGCGTTTCACTTGGTTTGAAGTTGTTGGATACGCAGTATTTT.

This clonotype was counted between two and nine times. This chain uses TRBV6-4 with TRBJ2-7; D not resolved. V shed 6 bases and J shed 4 bases, with 19 bases lying between them. The CDR3 loop spans 15 amino acids. Germline V gene sequence: CDR1 MRHNA, CDR2 SNTAGT. The DNA of the CDR3 is TGTGCCAGCAGGCCTACCAGGTTTAGGAAGTACGAGCAGTACTTC. Translating it yields CASRPTRFRKYEQYF.

The rearrangement joins TRBV30 to TRBJ1-2; TRBD1 is a possible D gene (6 bases). The germline V gene encodes CDR1 GTSNPN and CDR2 SVGIG (reference sequence). V gave up 0 bases and J gave up 8 bases, with 16 bases separating them. This CDR3 region has 14 residues. CDR3 DNA: TGTGCCTGGAGTGTAGTCCCGGGGGCGCCCGGCTACACCTTC. This codes for CAWSVVPGAPGYTF.

The V and J genes are TRBV12-3 or TRBV12-4 and TRBJ2-5; 9 nucleotides align to TRBD2. Germline trimming cut 2 bases from V and 5 bases from J; bases unmatched to any gene: 6. The CDR3 consists of 15 residues. The chain's CDR3 is CASSLSSGSHETQYF. The CDR3 nucleotides read TGTGCCAGCAGTTTAAGTAGCGGGAGCCATGAGACCCAGTACTTC.

The chain combines TRBV27 with TRBJ2-5, with a weak D call TRBD2 (5 bases). This CDR3 spans 14 amino acids. Germline V gives CDR1 MNHEY, CDR2 SMNVEV (reference sequence). V lost 1 base and J lost 11, with 17 bases in between. Here the CDR3 DNA reads TGTGCCAGCAGTTTATTGGGATCTAGCAATGAGCAGTACTTC. Its protein product is CASSLLGSSNEQYF.

This clonotype has just a few counts. This rearrangement joins TRBV6-4 to TRBJ2-4; 8 bases are a match to TRBD1. The CDR3 has 15 residues. V lost 5 bases, J lost 2 bases, and 5 bases stayed unmatched. Germline loops: CDR1 MRHNA, CDR2 SNTAGT. Written as DNA, the CDR3 is TGTGCCAGCAGTCCTGGGACAGGCTCCAAAAACATTCAGTACTTC. This translates into CASSPGTGSKNIQYF.

This clonotype was picked up a small number of times. V and J are TRBV15 and TRBJ2-1; D gene ambiguous. Germline CDR1 is LNHNV and CDR2 is YYDKDF (reference sequence). The CDR3 runs 14 residues. V was trimmed by 5 bases and J by 9 bases, leaving 17 bases between them. CDR3 nucleotides: TGTGCCACCAGCCCACGAGAGTTACTCGGTGAGCAGTTCTTC. This translates into CATSPRELLGEQFF.

The chain combines TRBV2 with TRBJ1-2; 8 positions agree with TRBD1. This CDR3 comprises 14 residues. The germline V gene has CDR1 SNHLY and CDR2 FYNNEI. With 4 bases clipped from V and 6 bases from J, the junction kept 7 bases outside the gene matches. CDR3 bases: TGTGCCAGCAGTGGGACAGGGAGTCTCCATGGCTACACCTTC. It yields the protein CASSGTGSLHGYTF.

The V call is TRBV9, the J call TRBJ1-1; D call uncertain. The germline V gene has CDR1 SGDLS and CDR2 YYNGEE. The CDR3 has 14 amino acids. Trimming stripped 4 bases from V and 6 bases from J, with 16 bases between. The CDR3 nucleotides read TGTGCCAGCAGCTTGGACGGAACACTGGCTGAAGCTTTCTTT. Protein sequence: CASSLDGTLAEAFF. The variable domain in full, with the rest retrieved from reference TRBV9 and TRBJ1-1, is DSGVTQTPKHLITATGQRVTLRCSPRSGDLSVYWYQQSLDQGLQFLIQYYNGEERAKGNILERFSAQQFPDLHSELNLSSLELGDSALYFCASSLDGTLAEAFFGQGTRLTVV.

This clonotype was seen only once. An end of the junction does not agree with germline; a read error may underlie this. The chain combines TRBV27 with TRBJ2-7; unclear D gene. CDR1 and CDR2 from the germline V gene are MNHEY and SMNVEV (reference sequence). The CDR3 runs to 14 residues. The CDR3 loop reads CASSLLSGLYEQYF. CDR3 bases: TGCGCCAGCAGTTTGCTATCCGGTCTCTACGAGCAGTACTTC.

The chain combines TRBV3-1 with TRBJ2-1, with 9 bases identical to TRBD2. After removal of 1 base from V and 9 bases from J, the junction contained 7 bases not matched to a gene. CDR3 length: 15 residues. The germline gives CDR1 LGHDT, CDR2 YNNKEL (reference sequence). The CDR3 is CASSQGVAGAREQFF. CDR3 sequence (DNA): TGTGCCAGCAGCCAAGGGGTAGCGGGAGCGCGTGAGCAGTTCTTC.

This clonotype appeared a few times. The J gene is TRBJ2-1, the V gene TRBV3-1; TRBD2 is a possible D gene (5 bases). Germline CDR1 reads LGHDT; CDR2 reads YNNKEL (reference sequence). This CDR3 contains 15 residues. Trimming removed 0 bases from V and 4 bases from J, with 10 bases in between. The DNA for the CDR3 is TGTGCCAGCAGCCAAGAACACCGGGAATACAATGAGCAGTTCTTC. Protein sequence: CASSQEHREYNEQFF.

To note about this clonotype: The germline gene is not matched at one end of the junction; a read error may be the cause. The V call is TRBV6-2 or TRBV6-3, the J call TRBJ2-1, with TRBD2 identical over 14 bases. The CDR3 has 15 amino acids. In germline, CDR1 is MNHEY, CDR2 SVGEGT. The CDR3 DNA follows: TGTGTCAGCAGGGGACTAGCGGGAGTCCGGAATGAGCAGTTCTTC. It specifies CVSRGLAGVRNEQFF.

The CDR3 nucleotides are TGTGCCAGCAGCCCGCCCGGGGACTATGGCTACACCTTC. Encoded protein: CASSPPGDYGYTF. The chain uses TRBV12-3 or TRBV12-4 and TRBJ1-2; unclear D gene. This CDR3 comprises 13 residues. Trimming cost V 6 bases and J 3 bases, with 11 bases left between them.